This TCR beta chain was documented in a study of T-cell reconstitution after alpha-beta-depleted transplantation in children. Study results and caveats: T-cell numbers and diversity one year post-transplant derived largely from freshly generated T cells.

Preparation of the TCRbeta library was carried out with unique molecular identifiers. Each CDR3 protein gets one entry after TCRdb re-called the PCR reads with MiXCR. The sample lists around 190,000 distinct CDR3 sequences; 6.6% were seen once. On this clonotype itself: Its antigen is still unknown.

The CDR3 is 16 residues long. Trimming shortened V by 4 bases and J by 0 bases, and 18 bases separated the two germline ends. Germline CDR1 is SQVTM and CDR2 is ANQGSEA. This TCR came from a boy aged 2 to 10 with acute lymphoblastic leukemia, due to receive a stem cell transplant. The sample here was PBMCs, taken before TCRalphabeta/CD19-depleted stem cell transplant. The chain links TRBV29-1 to TRBJ2-5, with D hard to call. In DNA, the CDR3 is TGCAGCGTTGGGTTTTCCGGGCAGCCGTACCAAGAGACCCAGTACTTC. This gives the protein CSVGFSGQPYQETQYF.